These 5 T cell receptor beta chains originate from one sample sequenced in a study of shared clonotypes between healthy human individuals. CD45RO negativity and positive selection for CCR7 defined naive CD8 cells, a population that excluded terminally differentiated effector memory CD45RA+ cells. The table came from immunoSEQ multiplex PCR; TCRdb's copy has only in-frame clones and leaves some out. The sample records almost 700,000 clones, around 92% being singletons. Sequenced material: naive CD8+ T cells sorted from blood. These receptors were collected from a man aged 25-45 years in good health.

This clone was counted a single time. This rearrangement joins TRBV2 to TRBJ2-5; D may match TRBD1 or TRBD2 (5 bases each). Germline-derived CDR1 and CDR2 are SNHLY and FYNNEI. The CDR3 consists of 14 residues. V gave up 6 bases and J gave up 4 bases, with 15 bases separating them. CDR3 sequence reads: CASRATEGIETQYF. The CDR3 coding sequence is TGTGCCAGCAGGGCCACAGAGGGGATAGAGACCCAGTACTTC.

J is TRBJ2-1 and V is TRBV7-6, with TRBD2 matching over 10 bases. This CDR3 has 17 residues. The J segment lost 5 bases and the V segment lost 0 bases, leaving 7 bases of the junction unmatched. From germline, CDR1 is SGHVS and CDR2 FNYEAQ. This CDR3 is CASSLALAGATDNEQFF. CDR3 sequence (DNA): TGTGCCAGCAGCTTAGCGCTAGCGGGAGCCACGGACAATGAGCAGTTCTTC.

The V and J genes are TRBV6-5 and TRBJ2-1, with 8 bases that match TRBD2. The CDR3 contains 14 residues. Germline CDR1 MNHEY, CDR2 SVGAGI. V shed 8 bases and J 1 base; nucleotides not matched to a gene: 4. In DNA form, the CDR3 reads TGTGCCAGCGCCCAGCGGGAGTCCTACAATGAGCAGTTCTTC. Translating gives CASAQRESYNEQFF.

The chain couples TRBV6-1 to TRBJ2-5, with TRBD2 matching over 8 bases. V was clipped by 1 base and J by 5 bases; unmatched bases: 9. The CDR3 consists of 16 residues. The germline CDR1 and CDR2 sequences are MNHNS and SASEGT. DNA for the CDR3: TGTGCCAGCAGTGAAGAGCGGGAGACCTCATGGGAGACCCAGTACTTC. Protein sequence: CASSEERETSWETQYF.

This chain uses TRBV7-9 with TRBJ2-1; TRBD2 aligns across 7 bases. The CDR3 is 16 residues long. Trimming took 5 bases from V and 3 from J; bases not matched to a gene: 10. The germline V gene has CDR1 SEHNR and CDR2 FQNEAQ (reference sequence). CDR3 residues: CASSPWLGGSYNEQFF. The CDR3 DNA is TGTGCCAGCAGCCCGTGGCTGGGCGGGAGCTACAATGAGCAGTTCTTC.